This T cell receptor (beta chain) was identified in a study of pediatric ulcerative colitis. This CDR3 comprises 16 residues. Germline V CDR1 and CDR2: SGHAT, FQNNGV. Germline trimming cut 2 bases from V and 0 bases from J; bases unmatched to any gene: 3. Study conclusions and caveats: Compared with controls, ulcerative colitis showed greater blood-rectum clone sharing. No controls had the two rectal clonotypes shared by ulcerative colitis patients.

Sequencing depth was up to 500,000 reads per sample. Libraries were prepared by immunoSEQ multiplex PCR; TCRdb keeps only in-frame clonotypes and omits some of them. The data show 44,000 or so clones, around 76% seen once. In regard to this clone: Its antigen is unidentified.

Rectal tissue came from one to two pinch biopsies taken at colonoscopy. This TCR was sampled from a girl aged 5 to 17 with moderate ulcerative colitis. The specimen was gut tissue. The genes are TRBV11-2 and TRBJ1-3; 8 nucleotides align to TRBD1. DNA of the CDR3: TGTGCCAGCAGCTTACTCCAGGGGGCCTCTGGAAACACCATATATTTT. It is translated as CASSLLQGASGNTIYF.